This record concerns one T cell receptor beta chain sequence. Original analysis: Reference gene primers were amplified, and this amplification served to estimate nucleated cell counts. TCRdb's table, derived via immunoSEQ multiplex PCR, lists solely in-frame clones and lacks some. V, J and clone size derive from that table, while D and trimming were established from the DNA sequence. The data show approximately 160,000 clones, with 70% to 90% seen just once and roughly 8% held by the top ten. The record originates from a study of blood T cell repertoires in COVID-19. Sequences were obtained from peripheral blood. This sequence was found in an older woman with COVID-19, enrolled during active disease.

The CDR3 here is CASSFLRGGDIQYF. CDR3 sequence (DNA): TGTGCCAGCAGCTTCTTGAGGGGCGGGGACATTCAGTACTTC. The chain combines TRBV5-8 with TRBJ2-4, with D possibly matching TRBD2 (6 bases). CDR1 SGHTS and CDR2 YDEGEE come from the germline V gene. CDR3 length: 14 amino acids. Between the trimmed V and J ends, which lost 2 bases and 8 bases, there was a span of 14 bases.